The 14 T cell receptor beta chains listed next were all sequenced from one sample in a study of T-cell reconstitution after alpha-beta-depleted transplantation in children. Using unique molecular identifiers, the investigators prepared the TCRbeta library. TCRdb fed the PCR reads into MiXCR, producing one record per CDR3 protein. The table includes fewer than 750,000 distinct CDR3 sequences, about a quarter detected once. Specimen: PBMCs, collected before TCRalphabeta/CD19-depleted stem cell transplant. The receptors were gathered from a boy less than two years old with Wiskott-Aldrich syndrome, due to receive a stem cell transplant.

The V gene is TRBV29-1, the J gene TRBJ1-1; D is perhaps TRBD1 (5 bases). V lost 5 bases and J 2 bases, leaving 9 bases between the germline ends. The CDR3 contains 12 residues. Germline V lookup: CDR1 SQVTM, CDR2 ANQGSEA. This chain's CDR3 is CSVRRGNTEAFF. CDR3 nucleotide sequence: TGCAGCGTTAGGAGGGGTAACACTGAAGCTTTCTTT.

CDR3 residues: CASSVATGGRLSYNEQFF. The CDR3 region has the DNA TGTGCCAGCAGCGTAGCTACAGGTGGGCGCCTATCCTACAATGAGCAGTTCTTC. This chain connects TRBV9 to TRBJ2-1, with TRBD1 as a possible D gene (5 bases). The CDR3 is made up of 18 amino acids. The germline V gene encodes CDR1 SGDLS and CDR2 YYNGEE. Between the trimmed V and J ends, which lost 0 bases and 1 base, there was a span of 17 bases.

V and J are TRBV3-1 and TRBJ2-7; D is possibly TRBD2 (6 bases). Trimming took off 0 bases at V and 1 base at J, with 13 bases between the two ends. This CDR3 is 16 amino acids long. CDR1 is LGHDT, CDR2 YNNKEL, per germline (reference sequence). The CDR3 DNA follows: TGTGCCAGCAGCCAAGATGGGAGCGGGCCTTCCTACGAGCAGTACTTC. Translation: CASSQDGSGPSYEQYF.

The chain links TRBV6-5 to TRBJ1-1, with D uncertain. Germline CDR1 reads MNHEY; CDR2 reads SVGAGI. V gave up 3 bases and J gave up 5 bases, with 10 bases separating them. This CDR3 is built from 13 residues. CDR3 in amino acids: CASSYRDETEAFF. In DNA form, the CDR3 reads TGTGCCAGCAGTTATCGGGATGAGACTGAAGCTTTCTTT.

The rearrangement uses TRBV5-1 and TRBJ2-3; 9 bases match TRBD2. This CDR3 has 14 residues. J lost 3 bases, V lost 6 bases, and 5 bases had no gene match. Per the germline V gene, CDR1 is SGHRS and CDR2 is YFSETQ. This CDR3 is CASTSGKGTDTQYF. The CDR3 DNA reads TGCGCCAGCACTAGCGGGAAGGGGACAGATACGCAGTATTTT.

The rearrangement uses TRBV5-1 and TRBJ2-3; tentative D call: TRBD1 (5 bases). This CDR3 spans 13 amino acids. V gave up 4 bases and J gave up 4 bases, with 10 bases separating them. Germline loops: CDR1 SGHRS, CDR2 YFSETQ. DNA for the CDR3: TGCGCCAGCAGCCTGACAGAGTCAGATACGCAGTATTTT. Its translation is CASSLTESDTQYF. The full variable domain, completed using reference TRBV5-1 and TRBJ2-3, is KAGVTQTPRYLIKTRGQQVTLSCSPISGHRSVSWYQQTPGQGLQFLFEYFSETQRNKGNFPGRFSGRQFSNSRSEMNVSTLELGDSALYLCASSLTESDTQYFGPGTRLTVL.

The chain links TRBV5-1 to TRBJ2-2; possibly TRBD2 for D (5 bases). Germline CDR1 SGHRS, CDR2 YFSETQ. There are 14 residues in the CDR3. Trimming shortened V by 1 base and J by 5 bases, and 9 bases separated the two germline ends. This chain's CDR3 is CASSLLDSTGELFF. CDR3 nucleotides: TGCGCCAGCAGCTTGCTGGACTCAACCGGGGAGCTGTTTTTT.

This clonotype was recorded a few times. The gene calls are TRBV20-1 and TRBJ2-1; 12 bases are shared with TRBD2. Looked up from germline, CDR1 is DFQATT and CDR2 is SNEGSKA (reference sequence). This CDR3 spans 13 amino acids. Trimming removed 6 bases from V and 8 bases from J; junction bases left unmatched: 5. CDR3 residues: CSALRLAGDEQFF. Here the CDR3 DNA reads TGCAGTGCCCTCAGACTAGCGGGAGATGAGCAGTTCTTC.

The J gene is TRBJ2-1, the V gene TRBV6-1; D ambiguous. Germline values: CDR1 MNHNS, CDR2 SASEGT. The germline V and J ends were trimmed by 6 bases and 9 bases, with 15 bases remaining between them. The CDR3 sequence is 13 residues long. CDR3 sequence reads: CASSETLGSEQFF. DNA for the CDR3: TGTGCCAGCAGCGAAACCCTAGGCAGTGAGCAGTTCTTC.

This clonotype was picked up one time. The rearrangement links TRBV28 to TRBJ2-1; perhaps TRBD2 as D (5 bases). The germline V gene has CDR1 MDHEN and CDR2 SYDVKM. CDR3 length: 18 residues. Trimming shortened V by 5 bases and J by 2 bases, and 22 bases separated the two germline ends. The CDR3 sequence is CASSAPSYRDFTYNEQFF. As DNA, the CDR3 is TGTGCCAGCAGTGCCCCATCCTACCGGGATTTTACCTACAATGAGCAGTTCTTC.

The CDR3 spells CASSRLLAGGLADTQYF. CDR3 DNA: TGTGCCAGCAGCCGCCTTTTAGCGGGAGGTTTAGCAGATACGCAGTATTTT. J is TRBJ2-3 and V is TRBV7-8, with 10 bases matching TRBD2. Germline V CDR1 and CDR2: SGHVS, FQNEAQ. The CDR3 loop spans 17 amino acids. V lost 5 bases to trimming and J lost 4 bases; unmatched junction nucleotides: 12.

The chain joins TRBV29-1 to TRBJ1-6, with D perhaps TRBD1 (6 bases). The CDR3 length is 13 residues. Trimming took off 8 bases at V and 10 bases at J, with 18 bases between the two ends. In germline, CDR1 is SQVTM, CDR2 ANQGSEA. CDR3 nucleotide sequence: TGCAGCATCAGTGGGGGCAATGGGTCACCCCTCCACTTT. Translation gives CSISGGNGSPLHF.

This clonotype was seen at least ten times. The chain joins TRBV29-1 to TRBJ2-3; D may match TRBD1 or TRBD2 (5 bases each). V dropped 3 bases and J dropped 4 bases, with 8 bases sitting between them. The CDR3 sequence is 12 residues long. Germline assignment: CDR1 SQVTM and CDR2 ANQGSEA. The CDR3 loop is CSVDWGSDTQYF. CDR3 DNA: TGCAGCGTTGATTGGGGGTCAGATACGCAGTATTTT.

Many counts were recorded for this clonotype. This sequence joins TRBV3-1 and TRBJ2-5; tentative D call: TRBD1 (6 bases). The germline V and J ends were trimmed by 4 bases and 4 bases, with 13 bases remaining between them. This CDR3 has 14 residues. Germline CDR1 LGHDT, CDR2 YNNKEL (reference sequence). The CDR3 coding sequence is TGTGCCAGCAGCCGCCTTTTAGGGGGAGAGACCCAGTACTTC. Residues: CASSRLLGGETQYF.